Below, 24 T cell receptor beta chains from the same sample are listed, as sequenced in a study of blood T cell repertoires in COVID-19. The method was immunoSEQ multiplex PCR; TCRdb's version includes in-frame clones alone and lacks a portion of them. The sample yields over 150,000 clones, approximately 91% seen once. The material sequenced was peripheral blood. All receptors come from a man aged 18 to 30 with COVID-19, enrolled during active disease.

This rearrangement joins TRBV5-1 to TRBJ1-2; 9 bases match TRBD1. The CDR3 is 14 residues long. V was pared by 4 bases and J by 3 bases, with 4 bases of the junction left unmatched. Germline CDR1 is SGHRS and CDR2 is YFSETQ. The CDR3 bases are TGCGCCAGCAGCGCCGGGACAGGGTACTATGGCTACACCTTC. Encoded protein: CASSAGTGYYGYTF.

V gene TRBV9 combines with J gene TRBJ2-1; 14 bases match TRBD2. Germline trimming cut 3 bases from V and 8 bases from J; bases unmatched to any gene: 4. CDR3 length: 15 amino acids. Germline V gene data show CDR1 as SGDLS and CDR2 as YYNGEE. The chain's CDR3 is CASSEGTSGSDEQFF. CDR3 sequence (DNA): TGTGCCAGCAGCGAAGGGACTAGCGGGAGTGATGAGCAGTTCTTC.

J is TRBJ2-1 and V is TRBV5-1, with TRBD2 identical over 7 bases. The ends lost 0 bases at V and 1 base at J; junction bases unmatched: 4. CDR1 and CDR2 from the germline V gene are SGHRS and YFSETQ. The CDR3 loop spans 16 amino acids. CDR3 bases: TGCGCCAGCAGCTTGGCCGCTAGCGGATCCTACAATGAGCAGTTCTTC. Translated, it gives CASSLAASGSYNEQFF.

The CDR3 DNA is TGTGCCAGCAGCCTCGACAGGGGAGGAGAGACCCAGTACTTC. It encodes CASSLDRGGETQYF. V is TRBV7-6 and J is TRBJ2-5, with TRBD1 matching 8 bases. Germline CDR1 is SGHVS and CDR2 is FNYEAQ. V shed 5 bases, J shed 4 bases, and the junction held 6 bases outside the gene matches. CDR3 length: 14 amino acids.

The chain uses TRBV24-1 and TRBJ2-7, with D unclear. The CDR3 is made up of 13 amino acids. Germline V gene lookup returns CDR1 KGHDR and CDR2 SFDVKD. Trimming shortened V by 6 bases and J by 1 base, and 9 bases separated the two germline ends. The CDR3 loop is CATSTDTSYEQYF. CDR3 bases: TGTGCCACCAGTACCGATACTTCCTACGAGCAGTACTTC.

The chain employs TRBV7-2 and TRBJ2-3, with TRBD2 matching over 7 bases. Germline CDR1 is SGHTA and CDR2 is FQGNSA. The CDR3 consists of 16 residues. Losses at the gene ends were 2 bases for V and 0 bases for J; bases not matched to a gene: 5. The CDR3 protein is CASSLTSASSTDTQYF. CDR3 DNA: TGTGCCAGCAGCTTAACTAGCGCATCTAGCACAGATACGCAGTATTTT. The entire variable domain, with the rest obtained from reference TRBV7-2 and TRBJ2-3, is as follows: GAGVSQSPSNKVTEKGKDVELRCDPISGHTALYWYRQSLGQGLEFLIYFQGNSAPDKSGLPSDRFSAERTGGSVSTLTIQRTQQEDSAVYLCASSLTSASSTDTQYFGPGTRLTVL.

Only a few counts were recorded for this clone. V and J are TRBV7-8 and TRBJ1-5; maybe TRBD1 (5 bases). Germline loops: CDR1 SGHVS, CDR2 FQNEAQ. Trimming shortened V by 2 bases and J by 4 bases, and 9 bases separated the two germline ends. CDR3 length equals 14 residues. CDR3 protein: CASSLNGGNQPQHF. CDR3 sequence (DNA): TGTGCCAGCAGCTTAAATGGGGGGAATCAGCCCCAGCATTTT.

The chain carries TRBV12-3 or TRBV12-4 and TRBJ1-2, with 10 bases identical to TRBD1. The CDR3 spans 13 residues. Trimming at V came to 6 bases and at J to 8 bases, leaving 6 bases not matched to a gene. This CDR3 reads CASRLDRGQGYTF. For the CDR3, the DNA is TGTGCCAGCAGGCTCGACAGGGGGCAAGGCTACACCTTC.

The rearrangement joins TRBV6-5 to TRBJ2-5; 8 bases are a match to TRBD2. Germline lookup yields CDR1 MNHEY and CDR2 SVGAGI. The CDR3 loop spans 14 amino acids. With V trimmed by 2 bases and J by 9 bases, 8 bases remained unmatched. This chain's CDR3 is CASSYRRSGRSQYF. The CDR3 DNA is TGTGCCAGCAGTTACCGAAGGAGCGGGAGATCCCAGTACTTC.

The rearrangement uses TRBV29-1 and TRBJ1-2, with TRBD1 matching over 8 bases. J lost 4 bases, V lost 2 bases, and 6 bases had no gene match. CDR1 is SQVTM and CDR2 is ANQGSEA in the germline V gene. CDR3 length equals 14 residues. The CDR3 region has the DNA TGCAGCGTTGAATACACAGGGGGGCCCTATGGCTACACCTTC. It codes for CSVEYTGGPYGYTF.

The chain is built from TRBV4-1 and TRBJ2-7, with D maybe TRBD2 (7 bases). The germline CDR1 and CDR2 sequences are MGHRA and YSYEKL. Trimming pared 1 base from V and 2 bases from J, leaving 12 bases between. CDR3 size: 15 residues. Written as DNA, the CDR3 is TGCGCCAGCAGCCAAGGGTGGGGGGGCGCCTACGAGCAGTACTTC. It translates to CASSQGWGGAYEQYF.

Here the CDR3 reads CASSELTGNTIYF. DNA of the CDR3: TGCGCCAGCAGCGAGCTTACTGGAAACACCATATATTTT. The chain is built from TRBV5-1 and TRBJ1-3; D remains unclear. The V end lost 4 bases, the J end lost 2 bases, and 7 bases lay between the germline ends. Germline CDR1 SGHRS, CDR2 YFSETQ. This CDR3 is built from 13 residues.

This clone was seen just once. The rearrangement links TRBV7-9 to TRBJ2-1, with TRBD1 as a possible D gene (6 bases). The V gene's germline CDR1 is SEHNR and CDR2 FQNEAQ (reference sequence). This CDR3 has 16 amino acids. V was shortened by 3 bases and J by 4 bases, with 16 bases between the two germline ends. The CDR3 nucleotides read TGTGCCAGCAGCTTGATCGGGACGAGGGGGTACAATGAGCAGTTCTTC. Translated, it gives CASSLIGTRGYNEQFF.

The count of this clone is one. The CDR3 is CAISGGQVNYGYTF. CDR3 DNA: TGTGCCATCAGTGGGGGACAGGTAAACTATGGCTACACCTTC. The chain links TRBV10-3 to TRBJ1-2; 8 bases are shared with TRBD1. CDR1 is ENHRY and CDR2 is SYGVKD in the germline V gene. V shed 4 bases, J shed 2 bases, and the junction held 3 bases outside the gene matches. The CDR3 has 14 residues.

The chain combines TRBV24-1 with TRBJ2-1; D is perhaps TRBD2 (5 bases). Germline V gene sequence: CDR1 KGHDR, CDR2 SFDVKD. The CDR3 length is 16 residues. V was clipped by 6 bases and J by 2 bases, with 16 bases between them. DNA for the CDR3: TGTGCCACCAGTACGTCCTTGCTCGGGGCCTACAATGAGCAGTTCTTC. Amino acid sequence: CATSTSLLGAYNEQFF.

The CDR3 protein is CAISESFGGRSTDTQYF. The CDR3 nucleotides are TGTGCCATCAGTGAGTCGTTTGGCGGGAGAAGCACAGATACGCAGTATTTT. The chain uses TRBV10-3 and TRBJ2-3; 7 bases are shared with TRBD2. Germline V lookup: CDR1 ENHRY, CDR2 SYGVKD. This CDR3 has 17 amino acids. Trimming at V came to 0 bases and at J to 0 bases, leaving 6 bases not matched to a gene.

The chain uses TRBV18 and TRBJ2-2; D is unresolved. Trimming removed 3 bases from V and 4 bases from J, with 6 bases in between. Germline assignment: CDR1 KGHSH and CDR2 LQKENI. The CDR3 totals 13 residues. The CDR3 here is CASSPVSTGELFF. The CDR3 region has the DNA TGTGCCAGCTCACCGGTGAGCACCGGGGAGCTGTTTTTT.

The CDR3 nucleotides are TGCGCCAGCAGTTCCACCGGGGGTCAGGATACGCAGTATTTT. Its protein product is CASSSTGGQDTQYF. This chain joins TRBV4-3 and TRBJ2-3; tentatively, D is TRBD2 (6 bases). Germline V gives CDR1 LGHNA, CDR2 YSLEER. The V and J ends lost 6 bases and 6 bases respectively, with 16 bases between them. This CDR3 has 14 residues.

V and J are TRBV28 and TRBJ1-5; the match to TRBD1 covers 7 bases. This CDR3 has 14 residues. V trimming: 6 bases; J trimming: 7 bases; junction bases outside the gene matches: 9. Germline V gives CDR1 MDHEN, CDR2 SYDVKM. Written as DNA, the CDR3 is TGTGCCAGCAGGGGAGACAGGGCGGGCCAGCCCCAGCATTTT. Translating it yields CASRGDRAGQPQHF.

The chain couples TRBV3-1 (or the pseudogene TRBV3-2) to TRBJ2-1; 14 bases fit TRBD2. Germline values: CDR1 LGHDT, CDR2 YNNKEL (reference sequence). This CDR3 has 15 residues. Losses at the gene ends were 7 bases for V and 9 bases for J; bases not matched to a gene: 8. CDR3: CASTPRGLAGVEQFF. CDR3 DNA: TGTGCCAGCACGCCCAGGGGACTAGCGGGAGTTGAGCAGTTCTTC.

The V and J genes are TRBV12-1 and TRBJ2-1; TRBD1 is the table's D call and was not checked against the DNA. TRBV12-1 is an annotated pseudogene. The CDR3 spans 15 residues. DNA of the CDR3: TGTGCCAGCAGCCCGAGGGGACAGGGTTACGATGAGCAGTTCTTC. Translating gives CASSPRGQGYDEQFF.

This chain joins TRBV2 and TRBJ2-7; 10 bases fit TRBD2. V shed 4 bases and J 3 bases; nucleotides not matched to a gene: 12. The CDR3 loop spans 17 amino acids. The germline CDR1 and CDR2 sequences are SNHLY and FYNNEI. The chain's CDR3 is CASSGVGASGSNYEQYF. The CDR3 coding sequence is TGTGCCAGCAGTGGGGTTGGGGCTAGCGGGAGCAACTACGAGCAGTACTTC.

The CDR3 nucleotides are TGTGCCACCAGCAGGCCACGGGCAGGGCTTAGGGGCGGCTACACCTTC. Translating it yields CATSRPRAGLRGGYTF. The chain has TRBV15 and TRBJ1-2; D is perhaps TRBD1 (5 bases). Per the germline V gene, CDR1 is LNHNV and CDR2 is YYDKDF (reference sequence). The CDR3 consists of 16 residues. The ends were cut back, 3 bases at V and 8 bases at J, with 22 bases in the middle.

The chain combines TRBV7-9 with TRBJ2-7; 7 nucleotides align to TRBD2. Trimming took 2 bases from V and 3 from J; bases not matched to a gene: 1. The CDR3 is 13 amino acids. Germline lookup yields CDR1 SEHNR and CDR2 FQNEAQ (reference sequence). This CDR3 is CASSLTGGYEQYF. The CDR3 nucleotides read TGTGCCAGCAGCTTAACGGGGGGCTACGAGCAGTACTTC.